Listed below are T cell receptor beta chains from one sample, sequenced in a study of regulatory T cells in long-lasting Graves disease. TCRdb used MiXCR to reprocess the multiplex PCR reads, holding one entry per CDR3 protein. The sample holds fewer than 650,000 distinct CDR3 sequences, under 20% seen once. The sample was also reused in another study, on T cells in Graves' hyperthyroidism and ophthalmopathy.

The source was peripheral blood mononuclear cells (PBMCs), collected at new diagnosis, from a patient treated with antithyroid drugs. The receptors derive from a woman in her thirties with Graves disease. Both conserved end residues are trimmed from each CDR3. Not all rows give a size; the values are once, few, many and, for expanded clones, a class.

TRBV27 | many | ASSLDRSPGNTIY
TRBV11-2 | many | ASSLAELAGTQY
TRBV12-3/TRBV12-4 | . | ASSLNRGRPTDTQY
TRBV7-9 | few | ASSSPLAGVRNEQF
TRBV6-1 | many | ASSEGRPQH
TRBV5-1 | . | ASSPQGTVNTEAF
TRBV5-1 | . | ASSLVAGTGCNEQF
TRBV7-3 | . | ASSRSGPQMADTQY
TRBV5-1 | many | ASSRKVKLAGANTEAF
TRBV16 | . | ASSQRVNNYGYT
TRBV2 | few | ASKWRKQNEQF
TRBV20-1 | few | SARDETSGVSSYNEQF
TRBV28 | many | VSLALSEAF
TRBV20-1 | many | SASMSQGGGNQPQH
TRBV6-1 | few | ASSRDRGRDEQY
TRBV11-2 | many | ASRSNRGARTEAF
TRBV12-3/TRBV12-4 | many | ASSWGLQGTYEQY
TRBV28 | many | ATLSGDRSYEQY
TRBV20-1 | . | SASGTVNSPLH
TRBV12-5 | . | ASGQGCHEQY
TRBV3-1 | . | ASSQGPIGTSGRNEQF
TRBV5-1 | few | ASSLAGEFAYEQY
TRBV12-3/TRBV12-4 | many | ASSTYGQLNTEAF
TRBV5-1 | many | ASSLVGGPSYNEQF
TRBV7-3 | few | ASSLSSTNTGELF
TRBV7-2 | . | ASSLASGGALYEQY
TRBV28 | many | ASSFPGTGGSETQY
TRBV6-2/TRBV6-3 | few | ASSYNDYRSPLH
TRBV6-2/TRBV6-3 | few | ASSQGGAGTGELF
TRBV18 | few | ASSPATGTGANTEAF
TRBV20-1 | few | SAGGGQLLLSPLH
TRBV7-8 | many | ASSFPGGNTIY
TRBV6-2/TRBV6-3 | many | ASSYLSGSETQY
TRBV2 | many | ASSRDSPGYT
TRBV28 | many | ASRRGPSPSGANVLT
TRBV7-8 | . | ASSLYSDEQF
TRBV20-1 | . | SALRSQTDTQY
TRBV7-9 | . | ASSLVSASETQY
TRBV18 | few | ASSPKIGDDSPLH
TRBV24-1 | . | ATSDPNPARGRDTQY
TRBV2 | . | ASRGGEGETQY
TRBV6-2/TRBV6-3 | . | ASSPRTGGNYEQY
TRBV11-3 | many | ASSLGNNEQF
TRBV3-1 | many | ASSPAGDSPLH
TRBV27 | few | ASSPAVYRRVVGGQY
TRBV28 | few | ASSYFLGRDGSNQPQH
TRBV27 | few | ASSPIASLAYNEQF
TRBV3-1 | few | ASSQDLRPSGSDTQY
TRBV28 | . | ASSFWAGTYEQY
TRBV27 | many | ASSLDRGFSPLH
TRBV9 | . | ASSATGAGNQPQH
TRBV20-1 | . | SARDLGTGHYEQY
TRBV28 | . | ASSFIGRAGEAF
TRBV7-9 | many | ASGGQGAVEAF
TRBV12-3/TRBV12-4 | . | ASSPTGQWSDIQY
TRBV19 | . | ASSMTGTGLLDEQF